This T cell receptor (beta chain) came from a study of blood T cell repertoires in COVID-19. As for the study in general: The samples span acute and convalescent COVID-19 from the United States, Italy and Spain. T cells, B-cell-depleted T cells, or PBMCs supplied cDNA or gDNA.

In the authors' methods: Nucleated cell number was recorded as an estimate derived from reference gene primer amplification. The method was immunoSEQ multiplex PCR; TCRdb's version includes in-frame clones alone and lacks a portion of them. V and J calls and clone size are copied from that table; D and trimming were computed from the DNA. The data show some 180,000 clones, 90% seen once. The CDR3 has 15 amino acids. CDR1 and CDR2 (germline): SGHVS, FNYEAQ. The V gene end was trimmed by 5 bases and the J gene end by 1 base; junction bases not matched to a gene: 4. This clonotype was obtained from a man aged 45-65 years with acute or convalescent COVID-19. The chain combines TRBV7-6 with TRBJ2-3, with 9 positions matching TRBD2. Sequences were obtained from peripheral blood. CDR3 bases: TGTGCCAGCAGCCCGGAGCGGGAGGGCACAGATACGCAGTATTTT. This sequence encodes CASSPEREGTDTQYF.